This TCR beta chain was retrieved from a study of CD8+ T cells in alopecia areata. As for the study in general: Tofacitinib administration to treated patients was oral, at 5 to 10 mg twice daily.

This CDR3 has 11 residues. Deletions cut 1 base from V and 7 bases from J, with 4 bases between. Per the germline V gene, CDR1 is SNHLY and CDR2 is FYNNEI. Both peripheral blood and punch biopsies of lesional scalp skin were obtained from patients who had alopecia areata. RNA, once extracted, was reverse transcribed into cDNA for use as the sequencing template. Profiling relied on immunoSEQ multiplex PCR, and the TCRdb table lists in-frame clones only, not all of them. The table lists about 180,000 clones, 50% to 60% of them singletons. This sequence was found in a human donor with alopecia areata. The sample consisted of CD4+ T cells sorted from blood, taken at week 0. The chain couples TRBV2 to TRBJ1-2; D unclear. The CDR3 region has the DNA TGTGCCAGCAGTGAAGAGGTTGGCTACACCTTC. Translation gives CASSEEVGYTF.